This section outlines one T cell receptor (beta chain) sequence together with its context. This specimen belongs to a study of blood T cell repertoires in COVID-19. Overall study context: Acute and convalescent COVID-19 specimens originated in the United States, Italy and Spain.

Germline V gene data show CDR1 as SGHKS and CDR2 as YYEKEE (reference sequence). The germline V and J ends were trimmed by 0 bases and 7 bases, with 20 bases remaining between them. The CDR3 totals 16 residues. TCRdb keeps only in-frame clones here, not all; method: immunoSEQ multiplex PCR. The table records some 170,000 clones, about four fifths of them present only once. The V call is TRBV5-5, the J call TRBJ2-7, with D tentatively TRBD2 (6 bases). What was sequenced was peripheral blood. The sequence derives from a man in his sixties with active or convalescent COVID-19. CDR3 region: CASSLARLETPTEQYF. CDR3 nucleotide sequence: TGTGCCAGCAGCTTGGCCCGACTAGAAACTCCTACGGAGCAGTACTTC.